This TCR beta chain was sequenced for a study of control samples from healthy donors and cancer patients. For this clone: Within the sample, other DNA sequences also encode this same CDR3.

V dropped 5 bases and J dropped 0 bases, with 10 bases sitting between them. This CDR3 contains 14 residues. Germline loops: CDR1 SEHNR, CDR2 FQNEAQ (reference sequence). Repertoires were generated with immunoSEQ multiplex PCR, while TCRdb's copy carries only in-frame clones and drops some. The table includes over 150,000 clones, roughly 94% detected once. This TCR was recovered from a man in his sixties with colorectal cancer. Material for sequencing was PBMCs. This chain uses TRBV7-9 with TRBJ1-2; no definite D call. CDR3 sequence (DNA): TGTGCCAGCAGCCTGGCGGGCACTAACTATGGCTACACCTTC. Its protein is CASSLAGTNYGYTF.